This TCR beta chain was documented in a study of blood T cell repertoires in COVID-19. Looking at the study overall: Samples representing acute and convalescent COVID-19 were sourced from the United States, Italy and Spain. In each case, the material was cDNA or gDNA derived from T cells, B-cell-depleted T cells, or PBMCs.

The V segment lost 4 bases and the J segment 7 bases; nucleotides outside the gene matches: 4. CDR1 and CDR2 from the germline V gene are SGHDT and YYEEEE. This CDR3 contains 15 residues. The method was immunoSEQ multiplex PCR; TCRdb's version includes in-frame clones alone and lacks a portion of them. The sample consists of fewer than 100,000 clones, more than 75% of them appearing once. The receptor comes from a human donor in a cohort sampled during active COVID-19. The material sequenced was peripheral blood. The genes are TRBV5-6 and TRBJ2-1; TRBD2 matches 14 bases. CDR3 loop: CASSLRLAGGNEQFF. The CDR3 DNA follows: TGTGCCAGCAGCCTAAGACTAGCGGGAGGGAATGAGCAGTTCTTC.